The 22 T cell receptor beta chains given below trace back to one sample, sequenced in a study of blood T cell repertoires in COVID-19. Sequencing used immunoSEQ multiplex PCR; TCRdb keeps in-frame clones, though not all of them. The sample consists of some 260,000 clones, about 90% of them appearing once. The sequencing sample was made of peripheral blood. All receptors derive from a woman in her 70s with COVID-19, enrolled during active disease.

This clone was detected only once. The chain is built from TRBV7-3 and TRBJ1-2; D is possibly TRBD1 (5 bases). The V end lost 2 bases, the J end lost 4 bases, and 11 bases lay between the germline ends. This CDR3 has 14 amino acids. Germline V CDR1 and CDR2: SGHTA, FQGTGA. CDR3: CASSLFGGGYGYTF. The DNA for the CDR3 is TGTGCCAGCAGCTTATTCGGGGGTGGCTATGGCTACACCTTC.

The chain couples TRBV28 to TRBJ2-1; unclear D gene. V dropped 3 bases and J dropped 15 bases, with 18 bases sitting between them. Per germline, CDR1 MDHEN and CDR2 SYDVKM. CDR3 length equals 13 residues. CDR3 coding DNA: TGTGCCAGCAGTTTTCCCGAGAAATTATATCGGTTCTTC. As protein: CASSFPEKLYRFF.

In this sample, this clone turned up once. This chain uses TRBV20-1 with TRBJ2-5; 9 positions agree with TRBD1. Germline CDR1 reads DFQATT; CDR2 reads SNEGSKA (reference sequence). V trimming: 3 bases; J trimming: 5 bases; junction bases outside the gene matches: 4. The length of the CDR3 is 13 residues. Written as DNA, the CDR3 is TGCAGTGCTAGTGATGACAGGGGGGAGACCCAGTACTTC. Translating it yields CSASDDRGETQYF.

This chain links TRBV30 with TRBJ1-5, with unresolved D. Germline V gene data show CDR1 as GTSNPN and CDR2 as SVGIG (reference sequence). V lost 3 bases and J lost 4, with 10 bases in between. This CDR3 is built from 13 residues. The CDR3 nucleotides are TGTGCCTGGAGCTTAGCGGGGAATCAGCCCCAGCATTTT. Encoded protein: CAWSLAGNQPQHF.

This chain links TRBV6-4 with TRBJ1-2, with 10 bases identical to TRBD1. V was pared by 6 bases and J by 7 bases, with 11 bases of the junction left unmatched. CDR1 is MRHNA and CDR2 is SNTAGT in the germline V gene. CDR3 size: 15 residues. The CDR3 DNA follows: TGTGCCAGCAGGATTTCCGGGACAGGGGAATTTGGCTACACCTTC. Its protein product is CASRISGTGEFGYTF.

J is TRBJ2-5 and V is TRBV5-1, with 7 bases aligning to TRBD1. Germline CDR1 is SGHRS and CDR2 is YFSETQ. Trimming removed 5 bases from V and 5 bases from J; junction bases left unmatched: 12. This CDR3 has 15 amino acids. The CDR3 loop reads CASSSDGRGWETQYF. The CDR3 DNA reads TGCGCCAGCAGTTCGGACGGCAGGGGGTGGGAGACCCAGTACTTC.

The V call is TRBV7-9, the J call TRBJ2-7; D might be TRBD2 (5 bases). CDR3 length: 13 residues. Trimming pared 0 bases from V and 6 bases from J, leaving 9 bases between. Germline V gene data show CDR1 as SEHNR and CDR2 as FQNEAQ (reference sequence). The CDR3 DNA follows: TGTGCCAGCAGCTTAGCGGGAGTTGGCGAGCAGTACTTC. Amino acid sequence: CASSLAGVGEQYF.

The chain carries TRBV28 and TRBJ1-2, with D uncertain. The V and J ends lost 3 bases and 6 bases respectively, with 5 bases between them. The germline CDR1 and CDR2 sequences are MDHEN and SYDVKM. The CDR3 totals 11 residues. For the CDR3, the DNA is TGTGCCAGCAGTTTCCAGGATGGCTACACCTTC. Translated, it gives CASSFQDGYTF.

The V gene is TRBV28, the J gene TRBJ2-2; D is perhaps TRBD2 (6 bases). The germline V gene encodes CDR1 MDHEN and CDR2 SYDVKM. The CDR3 has 16 amino acids. V shed 5 bases and J shed 1 base, with 14 bases lying between them. In nucleotides, the CDR3 is TGTGCCAGCAGTCCTCCCGGGGGTTTGAACACCGGGGAGCTGTTTTTT. Its translation: CASSPPGGLNTGELFF.

This clone was counted a few times. The V and J genes are TRBV4-2 and TRBJ2-3; 10 bases match TRBD2. CDR3 length equals 17 residues. Germline V CDR1 and CDR2: LGHNA, YNFKEQ. The V and J ends lost 0 bases and 7 bases, in that order; junction bases with no gene match: 10. The DNA for the CDR3 is TGTGCCAGCAGCCAAGATTCCGGAGCGGGAGGGGGTTATACGCAGTATTTT. Translation gives CASSQDSGAGGGYTQYF.

The chain uses TRBV5-1 and TRBJ2-3, with D possibly being TRBD2 (6 bases). The germline V and J ends were trimmed by 6 bases and 6 bases, with 11 bases remaining between them. Germline CDR1 SGHRS, CDR2 YFSETQ. This CDR3 comprises 12 residues. The DNA of the CDR3 is TGCGCCAGCACCCTTCGGGGGGATACGCAGTATTTT. Its protein is CASTLRGDTQYF.

The chain carries TRBV3-1 (or the pseudogene TRBV3-2) and TRBJ2-3; TRBD1 matches 9 bases. The CDR3 consists of 17 residues. V lost 2 bases, J lost 5 bases, and 11 bases stayed unmatched. In germline, CDR1 is LGHDT, CDR2 YNNKEL (reference sequence). CDR3 nucleotides: TGTGCCAGCAGCCAACCAGACGGACAGGGGTGGATAGATACGCAGTATTTT. Protein product: CASSQPDGQGWIDTQYF.

This clone occurred once. This chain uses TRBV11-2 with TRBJ2-5, with 7 bases that match TRBD2. The CDR3 is 15 residues long. From germline, CDR1 is SGHAT and CDR2 FQNNGV. The V and J ends lost 5 bases and 5 bases, in that order; junction bases with no gene match: 11. This chain's CDR3 is CASSHDGGVRETQYF. In DNA, the CDR3 is TGTGCCAGCAGCCACGATGGGGGGGTGAGGGAGACCCAGTACTTC. Based on the CDR3 plus reference TRBV11-2 and TRBJ2-5, the full variable domain is EAGVAQSPRYKIIEKRQSVAFWCNPISGHATLYWYQQILGQGPKLLIQFQNNGVVDDSQLPKDRFSAERLKGVDSTLKIQPAKLEDSAVYLCASSHDGGVRETQYFGPGTRLLVL.

The chain uses TRBV4-1 and TRBJ2-2; 9 bases align to TRBD1. Per the germline V gene, CDR1 is MGHRA and CDR2 is YSYEKL. V dropped 6 bases and J dropped 3; count of bases not matched to a gene: 5. This CDR3 is 15 amino acids long. CDR3 in amino acids: CASRPGTGYTGELFF. In DNA form, the CDR3 reads TGCGCCAGCAGACCCGGGACAGGGTACACCGGGGAGCTGTTTTTT.

The chain employs TRBV7-9 and TRBJ2-3, with a weak D call TRBD2 (6 bases). V lost 2 bases and J lost 4, with 16 bases in between. Germline CDR1 is SEHNR and CDR2 is FQNEAQ (reference sequence). This CDR3 region has 16 residues. The CDR3, as DNA: TGTGCCAGCAGCTTAAGCGGAGGGGCCGGCCCAGATACGCAGTATTTT. Translation: CASSLSGGAGPDTQYF.

This clone was seen just once. The rearrangement links TRBV6-6 to TRBJ1-5; unclear D gene. Germline lookup yields CDR1 MNHNY and CDR2 SVGAGI (reference sequence). The CDR3 is 14 amino acids. With 0 bases removed from V and 4 bases from J, the gap between germline ends came to 7 bases. CDR3 nucleotides: TGTGCCAGCAGTTACTCAGGACTAAATCAGCCCCAGCATTTT. It yields the protein CASSYSGLNQPQHF.

CDR3 DNA sequence: TGTGCCAGCAGGACAGGGACTAGCGGGAGACGGTCAGATACGCAGTATTTT. It encodes CASRTGTSGRRSDTQYF. V and J are TRBV28 and TRBJ2-3; 14 bases agree with TRBD2. The trim removed 6 bases at V and 4 bases at J, leaving 9 bases unmatched. CDR3 length: 17 amino acids. CDR1 and CDR2 (germline): MDHEN, SYDVKM. The variable domain in full, completed from reference TRBV28 and TRBJ2-3, reads DVKVTQSSRYLVKRTGEKVFLECVQDMDHENMFWYRQDPGLGLRLIYFSYDVKMKEKGDIPEGYSVSREKKERFSLILESASTNQTSMYLCASRTGTSGRRSDTQYFGPGTRLTVL.

The chain links TRBV9 to TRBJ2-7; 10 bases align to TRBD1. The CDR3 covers 14 residues. The germline V gene encodes CDR1 SGDLS and CDR2 YYNGEE. V gave up 0 bases and J gave up 6 bases; unmatched junction bases: 3. The CDR3 here is CASSVGQGASEQYF. The CDR3 bases are TGTGCCAGCAGCGTAGGACAGGGGGCTAGCGAGCAGTACTTC.

V and J are TRBV4-2 and TRBJ2-2, with 7 bases identical to TRBD1. Trimming at V came to 3 bases and at J to 4 bases, leaving 5 bases not matched to a gene. CDR3 length: 15 residues. Germline assignment: CDR1 LGHNA and CDR2 YNFKEQ. The CDR3 DNA is TGTGCCAGCAGCCAGGCACAGGGGTCCACCGGGGAGCTGTTTTTT. Amino acids: CASSQAQGSTGELFF.

The chain is built from TRBV19 and TRBJ2-7; D ambiguous. V lost 4 bases to trimming and J lost 0 bases, with 10 bases between them. Germline loops: CDR1 LNHDA, CDR2 SQIVND (reference sequence). The CDR3 sequence is 14 residues long. The CDR3 DNA follows: TGTGCCAGTAGTACTATCATTGACTCCTACGAGCAGTACTTC. Translated, it gives CASSTIIDSYEQYF.

CDR3 nucleotides: TGTGCCAGCAGCCCTAGCGCTAGGAAACAGAGCACAGATACGCAGTATTTT. Its translation: CASSPSARKQSTDTQYF. The chain couples TRBV14 to TRBJ2-3, with D possibly being TRBD2 (6 bases). There are 17 residues in the CDR3. Germline V gene data show CDR1 as SGHDN and CDR2 as FVKESK. V shed 4 bases and J shed 0 bases, with 17 bases lying between them.

J is TRBJ1-1 and V is TRBV30, with D perhaps TRBD1 (5 bases). The CDR3 contains 12 residues. Germline V gene lookup returns CDR1 GTSNPN and CDR2 SVGIG (reference sequence). V lost 3 bases to trimming and J lost 3 bases, with 8 bases between them. The CDR3 loop is CAWRGGDTEAFF. The CDR3 DNA reads TGTGCCTGGAGAGGAGGGGACACTGAAGCTTTCTTT.